Listed here are 16 T cell receptor beta chains from one sample, sequenced in a study of cytomegalovirus exposure and HLA in healthy donors. The primer mix had 60 Vbeta and 13 Jbeta primers. Measured with immunoSEQ multiplex PCR; TCRdb has only the in-frame clones, and not every one. This table has around 150,000 clones, approximately 85% appearing once. The sequenced material came from PBMCs. The source of these receptors is a man younger than 35 in good health and CMV-seropositive.

V gene TRBV7-6 combines with J gene TRBJ2-1, with 9 bases matching TRBD2. The CDR3 runs 16 residues. Germline CDR1 is SGHVS and CDR2 is FNYEAQ. After removal of 1 base from V and 3 bases from J, the junction contained 4 bases not matched to a gene. CDR3 DNA: TGTGCCAGCAGCTTAGTGCGGGGGGGACTCTACAATGAGCAGTTCTTC. Translated, it gives CASSLVRGGLYNEQFF.

This clone was picked up one time. The chain combines TRBV5-5 with TRBJ1-3, with D maybe TRBD1 (6 bases). The V end was cut by 4 bases, the J end by 4 bases, with 12 bases between. The CDR3 length is 14 residues. Germline V gene lookup returns CDR1 SGHKS and CDR2 YYEKEE (reference sequence). The CDR3 DNA is TGTGCCAGCAGCCCACAGGGAGCGGGAAACACCATATATTTT. This translates into CASSPQGAGNTIYF.

The J gene is TRBJ2-1, the V gene TRBV29-1, with TRBD1 as a possible D gene (6 bases). The V end was cut by 7 bases, the J end by 10 bases, with 14 bases between. CDR3 length: 11 amino acids. CDR1 and CDR2 from the germline V gene are SQVTM and ANQGSEA. The CDR3 loop is CSGETGPEQFF. In DNA form, the CDR3 reads TGCAGCGGTGAGACAGGACCGGAGCAGTTCTTC.

This clone occurred once. This rearrangement joins TRBV4-1 to TRBJ1-6; maybe TRBD1 (6 bases). Germline V lookup: CDR1 MGHRA, CDR2 YSYEKL. Trimming took 8 bases from V and 7 from J, leaving 18 bases between them. The CDR3 is 15 residues long. CDR3 sequence: CASGAPTGLNSPLHF. Written as DNA, the CDR3 is TGCGCCAGCGGCGCTCCAACAGGGTTAAATTCACCCCTCCACTTT.

This chain uses TRBV11-2 with TRBJ1-1; D unclear. The germline CDR1 and CDR2 sequences are SGHAT and FQNNGV. The CDR3 spans 12 residues. V lost 5 bases to trimming and J lost 2 bases, with 6 bases between them. The CDR3, as DNA: TGTGCCAGCAGCCCCCCTAACACTGAAGCTTTCTTT. Amino acids: CASSPPNTEAFF. Drawing the rest from reference TRBV11-2 and TRBJ1-1, the complete variable domain is EAGVAQSPRYKIIEKRQSVAFWCNPISGHATLYWYQQILGQGPKLLIQFQNNGVVDDSQLPKDRFSAERLKGVDSTLKIQPAKLEDSAVYLCASSPPNTEAFFGQGTRLTVV.

V usage is TRBV7-6 and J usage is TRBJ2-2; D ambiguous. Trimming removed 2 bases at V and 4 bases at J, with 11 bases between. Germline V gives CDR1 SGHVS, CDR2 FNYEAQ. The CDR3 is 15 amino acids. The CDR3 sequence: CASSLRSRRTGELFF. Here the CDR3 DNA reads TGTGCCAGCAGCTTACGGAGCCGTCGCACCGGGGAGCTGTTTTTT.

This clone was observed a handful of times. The gene calls are TRBV28 and TRBJ1-4, with TRBD1 matching 7 bases. The CDR3 spans 14 residues. Germline V gene lookup returns CDR1 MDHEN and CDR2 SYDVKM. The V segment lost 5 bases and the J segment 8 bases; nucleotides outside the gene matches: 8. This CDR3 reads CASSHGTVNEKLFF. The DNA of the CDR3 is TGTGCCAGCAGTCACGGGACAGTGAACGAAAAACTGTTTTTT.

The rearrangement links TRBV18 to TRBJ1-2; a weak D match, TRBD1 (5 bases). Per germline, CDR1 KGHSH and CDR2 LQKENI. V lost 6 bases and J 3 bases, leaving 14 bases between the germline ends. The CDR3 is 14 residues long. This chain's CDR3 is CASSGTTGDYGYTF. The DNA of the CDR3 is TGTGCCAGCTCGGGTACAACAGGTGACTATGGCTACACCTTC.

The genes are TRBV6-5 and TRBJ1-1; possible D gene TRBD1, 5 bases. V shed 5 bases and J shed 0 bases, with 13 bases lying between them. CDR1 is MNHEY, CDR2 SVGAGI, per germline. The CDR3 extends over 15 amino acids. This CDR3 reads CASSPSAGLNTEAFF. The CDR3 bases are TGTGCCAGCAGTCCAAGCGCAGGGTTGAACACTGAAGCTTTCTTT.

This clone has a single count. The genes are TRBV14 and TRBJ2-2; D not certain. With 4 bases removed from V and 3 bases from J, the gap between germline ends came to 9 bases. CDR1 is SGHDN, CDR2 FVKESK, per germline. The CDR3 contains 14 residues. CDR3 sequence: CASSPLLYTGELFF. Written as DNA, the CDR3 is TGTGCCAGCAGCCCCTTATTGTACACCGGGGAGCTGTTTTTT.

The chain uses TRBV11-2 and TRBJ2-7; tentative D call: TRBD1 (6 bases). V was pared by 4 bases and J by 4 bases, with 8 bases between. Germline CDR1 and CDR2: SGHAT and FQNNGV. The CDR3 contains 12 residues. The CDR3 sequence: CASSSTGYEQYF. The CDR3 DNA follows: TGTGCCAGCAGCTCAACAGGGTACGAGCAGTACTTC.

The CDR3 sequence is CAWSVGGGANEQFF. The CDR3 nucleotides read TGTGCCTGGAGTGTCGGAGGGGGGGCCAATGAGCAGTTCTTC. V is TRBV30 and J is TRBJ2-1; perhaps TRBD2 as D (7 bases). The CDR3 covers 14 residues. CDR1 GTSNPN and CDR2 SVGIG come from the germline V gene (reference sequence). With 0 bases removed from V and 6 bases from J, the gap between germline ends came to 12 bases.

This clone was detected a few times. This rearrangement joins TRBV5-6 to TRBJ1-1, with 7 bases matching TRBD1. Germline CDR1 SGHDT, CDR2 YYEEEE. With 5 bases clipped from V and 7 bases from J, the junction kept 5 bases outside the gene matches. The CDR3 runs 12 residues. Written as DNA, the CDR3 is TGTGCCAGCAGATCGGGACAGTATGAAGCTTTCTTT. The encoded protein is CASRSGQYEAFF.

This chain joins TRBV19 and TRBJ2-6; D gene unclear. The CDR3 consists of 13 residues. Trimming removed 8 bases at V and 0 bases at J, with 5 bases between. Germline V gives CDR1 LNHDA, CDR2 SQIVND (reference sequence). In DNA form, the CDR3 reads TGTGCCAGTCAGATCTCTGGGGCCAACGTCCTGACTTTC. It is translated as CASQISGANVLTF.

The chain recombines TRBV7-6 with TRBJ2-3; 7 bases match TRBD1. The germline CDR1 and CDR2 sequences are SGHVS and FNYEAQ. V shed 1 base and J 6 bases; nucleotides not matched to a gene: 4. This CDR3 comprises 14 residues. CDR3 sequence reads: CASSLGGGWDTQYF. The CDR3 DNA reads TGTGCCAGCAGCTTAGGAGGGGGCTGGGATACGCAGTATTTT.

The V and J genes are TRBV10-3 and TRBJ1-3; 8 bases agree with TRBD1. The V and J ends lost 4 bases and 7 bases, in that order; junction bases with no gene match: 12. The CDR3 loop spans 16 amino acids. Germline CDR1 reads ENHRY; CDR2 reads SYGVKD. CDR3 DNA sequence: TGTGCCATCAGTGGGACAGGGCCCGGTTCCGGGAACACCATATATTTT. Its protein is CAISGTGPGSGNTIYF.